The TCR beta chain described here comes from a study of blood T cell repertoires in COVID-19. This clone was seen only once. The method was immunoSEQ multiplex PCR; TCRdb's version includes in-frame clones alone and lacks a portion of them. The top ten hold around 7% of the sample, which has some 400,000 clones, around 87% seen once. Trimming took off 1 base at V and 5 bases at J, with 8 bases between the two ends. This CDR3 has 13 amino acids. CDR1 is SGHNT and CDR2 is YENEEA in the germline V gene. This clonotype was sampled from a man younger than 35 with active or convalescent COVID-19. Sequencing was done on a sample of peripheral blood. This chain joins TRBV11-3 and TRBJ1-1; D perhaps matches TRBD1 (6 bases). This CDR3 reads CASSLAGHTEAFF. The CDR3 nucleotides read TGTGCCAGCAGCTTAGCGGGACATACTGAAGCTTTCTTT.